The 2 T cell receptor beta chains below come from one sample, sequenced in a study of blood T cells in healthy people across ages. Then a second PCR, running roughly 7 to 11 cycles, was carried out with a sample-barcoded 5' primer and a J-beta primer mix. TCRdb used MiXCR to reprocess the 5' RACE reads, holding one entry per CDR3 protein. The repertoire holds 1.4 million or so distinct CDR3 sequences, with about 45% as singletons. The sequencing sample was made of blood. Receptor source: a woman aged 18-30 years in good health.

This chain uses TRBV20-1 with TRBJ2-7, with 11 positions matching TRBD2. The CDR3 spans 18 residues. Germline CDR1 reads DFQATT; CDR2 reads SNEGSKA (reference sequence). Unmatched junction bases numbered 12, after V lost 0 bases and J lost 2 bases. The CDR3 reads CSARDRRLAGGSAYEQYF. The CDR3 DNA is TGCAGTGCTAGAGATCGGAGGCTAGCGGGAGGTTCAGCCTACGAGCAGTACTTC.

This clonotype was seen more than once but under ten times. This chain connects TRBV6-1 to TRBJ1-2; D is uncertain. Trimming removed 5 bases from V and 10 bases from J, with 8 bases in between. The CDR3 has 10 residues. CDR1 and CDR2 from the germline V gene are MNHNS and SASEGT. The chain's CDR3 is CASSLGYYTF. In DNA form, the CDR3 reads TGTGCCAGCAGTCTCGGTTACTACACCTTC.